A single sample gave rise to the 20 T cell receptor beta chains below, sequenced in a study of blood T cell repertoires in COVID-19 (dated by TCRdb to the early 2020s). Library preparation was by the immunoSEQ multiplex PCR assay. Entries here come from immuneACCESS through TCRdb and include only in-frame sequences with V and J called. Some clones fail to appear in such tables; in the studies checked, an unresolved V gene covers under half of the shortfall, and the cause of the remainder is unknown. The sample records approximately 230,000 clones, 70% to 85% of which are singletons. The ten most abundant clones make up around 3.6% of the sample. Sequenced input: peripheral blood. These receptors came from a woman in her thirties or forties with active or convalescent COVID-19.

With regard to this clone: Different DNA sequences within this sample yield the same CDR3. The chain joins TRBV18 to TRBJ1-2; D unresolved. The CDR3 totals 14 residues. Trimming stripped 0 bases from V and 5 bases from J, with 10 bases between. Germline loops: CDR1 KGHSH, CDR2 LQKENI. CDR3 sequence: CASSPPTESYGYTF. As DNA, the CDR3 is TGTGCCAGCTCACCACCAACAGAGTCTTATGGCTACACCTTC.

The chain employs TRBV28 and TRBJ1-6; 7 positions match TRBD1. The junction had 10 bases not matched to a gene; V was cut back by 10 bases and J by 4 bases. This CDR3 is built from 15 residues. Germline CDR1 and CDR2: MDHEN and SYDVKM. This chain's CDR3 is CATFGGQLYNSPLHF. In DNA, the CDR3 is TGTGCCACTTTCGGGGGACAGTTATATAATTCACCCCTCCACTTT.

The rearrangement links TRBV7-2 to TRBJ2-1; 10 bases are a match to TRBD2. The ends lost 3 bases at V and 9 bases at J; junction bases unmatched: 5. Germline V CDR1 and CDR2: SGHTA, FQGNSA. CDR3 length: 14 residues. Here the CDR3 DNA reads TGTGCCAGCAGCTTTAGCGGGGGGATAGGTGAGCAGTTCTTC. This sequence encodes CASSFSGGIGEQFF.

Worth noting for this clone: The same CDR3 is also encoded by other DNA sequences in this sample. The rearrangement joins TRBV28 to TRBJ1-2; D gene unclear. The CDR3 totals 12 residues. V was clipped by 2 bases and J by 4 bases, with 5 bases between them. The germline V gene has CDR1 MDHEN and CDR2 SYDVKM. The CDR3 protein is CASSLNSYGYTF. CDR3 coding DNA: TGTGCCAGCAGTTTAAACAGCTATGGCTACACCTTC.

This clone turned up a few times. The chain joins TRBV10-2 to TRBJ1-2; 11 bases align to TRBD1. The CDR3 has 15 residues. Trimming took 6 bases from V and 5 from J; bases not matched to a gene: 8. The germline V gene has CDR1 WSHSY and CDR2 SAAADI. Written as DNA, the CDR3 is TGCGCCAGCAGGCCCGGGACAGGGGGGCGGTATGGCTACACCTTC. Protein product: CASRPGTGGRYGYTF.

This clone was detected a few times. DNA for the CDR3: TGTGCCAGCAGCTTAGGCGGCAGGGAACGGGACACTGAAGCTTTCTTT. Translation gives CASSLGGRERDTEAFF. J is TRBJ1-1 and V is TRBV11-2; D possibly corresponds to TRBD1 (5 bases). The V gene lost 1 base and the J gene lost 3 bases, with 15 bases spanning the gap. CDR1 and CDR2 from the germline V gene are SGHAT and FQNNGV. CDR3 length: 16 amino acids. The full variable domain, in which reference TRBV11-2 and TRBJ1-1 provide the parts outside the CDR3, is EAGVAQSPRYKIIEKRQSVAFWCNPISGHATLYWYQQILGQGPKLLIQFQNNGVVDDSQLPKDRFSAERLKGVDSTLKIQPAKLEDSAVYLCASSLGGRERDTEAFFGQGTRLTVV.

The chain carries TRBV5-4 and TRBJ1-4, with unresolved D. Germline CDR1 reads SGHNT; CDR2 reads YYREEE (reference sequence). With 0 bases removed from V and 0 bases from J, the gap between germline ends came to 9 bases. The CDR3 contains 16 residues. The CDR3: CASSLAAEATNEKLFF. CDR3 bases: TGTGCCAGCAGCTTGGCCGCGGAGGCAACTAATGAAAAACTGTTTTTT.

This clone showed up just once. The gene calls are TRBV4-2 and TRBJ1-1; maybe TRBD1 (6 bases). This CDR3 comprises 14 residues. Germline V gene lookup returns CDR1 LGHNA and CDR2 YNFKEQ. V lost 1 base, J lost 8 bases, and 14 bases lay in between. CDR3 nucleotides: TGTGCCAGCAGCCAAGGGACAGTGAACAGGGAAGCTTTCTTT. Its translation is CASSQGTVNREAFF.

This chain connects TRBV10-3 to TRBJ1-1; D is possibly TRBD1 (6 bases). The CDR3 runs to 15 residues. Trimming cost V 0 bases and J 3 bases, with 11 bases left between them. Germline V gene lookup returns CDR1 ENHRY and CDR2 SYGVKD. The CDR3 here is CAISESGGRDTEAFF. DNA for the CDR3: TGTGCCATCAGTGAGTCAGGGGGGAGGGACACTGAAGCTTTCTTT.

The gene calls are TRBV5-1 and TRBJ1-1; D might be TRBD1 (5 bases). V shed 0 bases and J shed 8 bases, with 5 bases lying between them. The germline CDR1 and CDR2 sequences are SGHRS and YFSETQ. This CDR3 has 11 amino acids. The CDR3 loop is CASSLAGEAFF. In DNA form, the CDR3 reads TGCGCCAGCAGCTTGGCAGGGGAAGCTTTCTTT.

This chain connects TRBV30 to TRBJ1-2; D is perhaps TRBD1 (5 bases). Germline V gene data show CDR1 as GTSNPN and CDR2 as SVGIG (reference sequence). This CDR3 is 13 amino acids long. V lost 4 bases to trimming and J lost 3 bases, with 12 bases between them. CDR3 nucleotide sequence: TGTGCCTGGAACCGACAGCTCGACTATGGCTACACCTTC. It translates to CAWNRQLDYGYTF.

This clone was seen only a few times. The chain links TRBV5-1 to TRBJ2-3, with TRBD1 as a possible D gene (6 bases). V was shortened by 4 bases and J by 5 bases, with 14 bases between the two germline ends. The CDR3 runs 14 residues. The V gene's germline CDR1 is SGHRS and CDR2 YFSETQ. The chain's CDR3 is CASSVGQMGDTQYF. In nucleotides, the CDR3 is TGCGCCAGCAGCGTTGGACAGATGGGAGATACGCAGTATTTT.

This chain's CDR3 is CASSYREGVNTEAFF. The CDR3 DNA sequence: TGTGCCAGCAGTTATCGGGAGGGGGTGAACACTGAAGCTTTCTTT. The chain recombines TRBV6-5 with TRBJ1-1; possible D gene TRBD1, 6 bases. Looked up from germline, CDR1 is MNHEY and CDR2 is SVGAGI. The CDR3 contains 15 residues. Deletions cut 3 bases from V and 0 bases from J, with 11 bases between.

This clone was seen just once. The rearrangement uses TRBV5-1 and TRBJ1-2, with a weak D call TRBD1 (6 bases). The germline V gene encodes CDR1 SGHRS and CDR2 YFSETQ. V lost 0 bases, J lost 4 bases, and 13 bases lay in between. The CDR3 has 15 residues. The CDR3 protein is CASSLGTERGYGYTF. The CDR3 DNA follows: TGCGCCAGCAGCTTGGGGACAGAAAGAGGCTATGGCTACACCTTC.

The chain has TRBV3-1 (or the pseudogene TRBV3-2) and TRBJ1-2; the D gene is possibly TRBD1 (6 bases). The germline gives CDR1 LGHDT, CDR2 YNNKEL (reference sequence). The CDR3 sequence is 15 residues long. V was pared by 0 bases and J by 2 bases, with 10 bases between. CDR3: CASSQEPDSNYGYTF. Written as DNA, the CDR3 is TGTGCCAGCAGCCAAGAACCGGACAGCAACTATGGCTACACCTTC.

The genes are TRBV28 and TRBJ1-5; the match to TRBD1 covers 7 bases. The CDR3 length is 13 residues. Germline-derived CDR1 and CDR2 are MDHEN and SYDVKM. The junction had 6 bases not matched to a gene; V was cut back by 6 bases and J by 7 bases. CDR3 in amino acids: CASRGSGGQPQHF. The DNA for the CDR3 is TGTGCCAGCAGGGGTTCAGGGGGACAGCCCCAGCATTTT.

This chain joins TRBV9 and TRBJ1-4; D not certain. The ends were cut back, 1 base at V and 10 bases at J, with 20 bases in the middle. Germline assignment: CDR1 SGDLS and CDR2 YYNGEE. The CDR3 totals 16 residues. The CDR3 reads CASSVNPAEGGGKLFF. CDR3 coding DNA: TGTGCCAGCAGCGTAAATCCCGCCGAGGGAGGTGGAAAACTGTTTTTT. The entire variable domain, with the rest obtained from reference TRBV9 and TRBJ1-4, is as follows: DSGVTQTPKHLITATGQRVTLRCSPRSGDLSVYWYQQSLDQGLQFLIQYYNGEERAKGNILERFSAQQFPDLHSELNLSSLELGDSALYFCASSVNPAEGGGKLFFGSGTQLSVL.

The rearrangement uses TRBV15 and TRBJ1-1; 9 bases line up with TRBD1. The CDR3 spans 17 residues. Germline-derived CDR1 and CDR2 are LNHNV and YYDKDF (reference sequence). V trimming: 0 bases; J trimming: 3 bases; junction bases outside the gene matches: 8. Here the CDR3 reads CATSRESVGQGDTEAFF. As DNA, the CDR3 is TGTGCCACCAGCAGAGAGTCGGTGGGACAGGGTGACACTGAAGCTTTCTTT.

This chain uses TRBV6-5 with TRBJ2-4, with 8 positions matching TRBD1. With V trimmed by 5 bases and J by 4 bases, 7 bases remained unmatched. CDR3 length: 15 amino acids. CDR1 and CDR2 from the germline V gene are MNHEY and SVGAGI. The CDR3, as DNA: TGTGCCAGCAGTCTAACGACAGGGGCTAAAAACATTCAGTACTTC. It yields the protein CASSLTTGAKNIQYF.

The rearrangement joins TRBV3-1 (or the pseudogene TRBV3-2) to TRBJ1-6; TRBD1 aligns across 7 bases. V gave up 2 bases and J gave up 6 bases; unmatched junction bases: 7. Germline CDR1 and CDR2: LGHDT and YNNKEL (reference sequence). This CDR3 has 16 amino acids. The CDR3 region has the DNA TGTGCCAGCAGCCAACGCAGGGGGTTTGGTAATTCACCCCTCCACTTT. As protein: CASSQRRGFGNSPLHF.